This is a list of T cell receptor beta chains from one sample in a study of cytomegalovirus exposure and HLA in healthy donors. Assay used: immunoSEQ multiplex PCR; TCRdb lists only in-frame clones, some missing. The sample has approximately 160,000 clones; more than 70% are singletons. The sample was PBMCs. The receptor source for this set is a boy aged 2 to 9 in good health and CMV-seronegative. Both conserved end residues are part of each CDR3. D genes are given only for firm matches. The size of a clone is reported for some rows only, either as once, few or many, or as a class for expanded clones.

clone_size j_call cdr3_length d_call v_call cdr3_aa cdr3_nt
. TRBJ1-1 14 TRBD1 TRBV6-1 CASSALGTGAAAFF TGTGCCAGCAGTGCTTTGGGAACAGGGGCGGCGGCTTTCTTT
. TRBJ2-7 15 . TRBV6-5 CASSYSGRSSYEQYF TGTGCCAGCAGTTACTCGGGGCGTAGCTCCTACGAGCAGTACTTC
. TRBJ1-4 15 TRBD1 TRBV7-9 CASSLGDRAGEKLFF TGTGCCAGCAGCTTAGGGGACAGGGCGGGTGAAAAACTGTTTTTT
. TRBJ2-1 14 TRBD2 TRBV25-1 CASSEREFMNEQFF TGTGCCAGCAGTGAGCGGGAGTTCATGAATGAGCAGTTCTTC
. TRBJ1-2 13 TRBD1 TRBV5-5 CASSLGQGAGYTF TGTGCCAGCAGCTTGGGACAGGGGGCCGGCTACACCTTC
once TRBJ2-3 15 . TRBV28 CASSRETDSTDTQYF TGTGCCAGCAGTCGAGAGACTGATAGCACAGATACGCAGTATTTT
. TRBJ2-4 17 TRBD2 TRBV5-4 CASSLAGSGRAEDIQYF TGTGCCAGCAGCTTGGCCGGGAGCGGGAGGGCCGAGGACATTCAGTACTTC
. TRBJ2-6 17 . TRBV5-4 CASQRGVLRSGANVLTF TGTGCCAGTCAGCGAGGAGTCCTACGCTCTGGGGCCAACGTCCTGACTTTC
. TRBJ2-3 14 TRBD2 TRBV10-1 CASTSRGGIDTQYF TGCGCCAGCACATCCCGGGGGGGGATCGATACGCAGTATTTT
. TRBJ2-7 14 TRBD1 TRBV27 CASSFGQDLYEQYF TGTGCCAGCAGTTTCGGACAGGACCTCTACGAGCAGTACTTC
. TRBJ2-7 15 TRBD1 TRBV7-9 CASSFTGVVLYEQYF TGTGCCAGCAGCTTTACAGGGGTAGTACTCTACGAGCAGTACTTC
. TRBJ2-7 15 . TRBV6-5 CASSYAARGIDEQYF TGTGCCAGCAGTTACGCAGCAAGGGGGATCGACGAGCAGTACTTC
. TRBJ1-3 12 TRBD1 TRBV28 CASSLEGTVLYF TGTGCCAGCAGTTTAGAAGGGACAGTGTTATATTTT
few TRBJ1-4 16 TRBD1 TRBV7-9 CASTRDRGGFGEKLFF TGTGCCAGCACCCGGGACAGGGGGGGGTTTGGTGAAAAACTGTTTTTT
. TRBJ2-3 16 TRBD2 TRBV28 CASSPSGRALADTQYF TGTGCCAGCAGTCCTAGCGGGAGGGCCCTCGCAGATACGCAGTATTTT
. TRBJ2-7 17 . TRBV13 CASSSFTGTLMSYEQYF TGTGCCAGCAGCAGTTTCACCGGGACTCTCATGTCCTACGAGCAGTACTTC
few TRBJ2-1 16 TRBD1 TRBV7-9 CASSLVTGGFLHEQFF TGTGCCAGCAGCTTAGTTACAGGGGGTTTTCTCCATGAGCAGTTCTTC
. TRBJ2-7 12 . TRBV6-1 CASCRVSYEQYF TGTGCCAGCTGCAGGGTCTCCTACGAGCAGTACTTC
once TRBJ2-7 16 TRBD1 TRBV5-6 CASSPLEGQGLYEQYF TGTGCCAGCAGCCCACTGGAGGGACAGGGTCTCTACGAGCAGTACTTC
few TRBJ1-5 17 . TRBV5-6 CASSFGKGGYSNQPQHF TGTGCCAGCAGCTTTGGAAAAGGCGGTTATAGCAATCAGCCCCAGCATTTT
. TRBJ1-1 13 TRBD1 TRBV6-1 CASSPRGSTEAFF TGTGCCAGCAGCCCCAGGGGGAGCACTGAAGCTTTCTTT
. TRBJ2-1 18 TRBD2 TRBV4-2 CASSHPRREVRSGNEQFF TGTGCCAGCAGCCACCCCAGGCGGGAGGTCCGGTCGGGGAATGAGCAGTTCTTC